This T cell receptor (beta chain) was sequenced during a study of spatial heterogeneity in lung cancer. The overall study: Raw sequencing reads included, on average, more than 9.5 appearances of each unique TCR and UMI combination. General study results and limits: Ubiquitous, expanded tumor-derived TCRs were more frequently observed in blood at resection than at follow-up.

To note about this clonotype: As yet, its antigen is unknown.

All TCR cDNA molecules were individually tagged with a unique molecular identifier. TCRdb re-analysed the 5' RACE reads in MiXCR, keeping a single row per CDR3 protein. The top ten clones hold about 41% of a sample with some 100,000 distinct CDR3 sequences, roughly 12% of them seen once. Indicated time point: sample taken at primary tumor resection. Unsorted whole RNA from tumor, nontumor lung or frozen PBMC underwent sequencing. The donor group consisted of around 66 patients who had untreated, early-stage non-small cell lung cancer. The TCR sequence derives from a male donor with early-stage non-small cell lung cancer. The specimen was PBMCs, collected at surgery.

CDR3 coding DNA: TGTGCCAGCAGCTTAGGGTCTCTCTACACAGATACGCAGTATTTT. It translates to CASSLGSLYTDTQYF. The V call is TRBV7-8, the J call TRBJ2-3, with D unresolved. Per the germline V gene, CDR1 is SGHVS and CDR2 is FQNEAQ. V lost 1 base, J lost 2 bases, and 10 bases lay in between. The CDR3 is 15 amino acids.